This is a list of T cell receptor beta chains from one sample in a study of blood T cell repertoires in COVID-19. Profiling relied on immunoSEQ multiplex PCR, and the TCRdb table lists in-frame clones only, not all of them. The sample holds some 80,000 clones; 85% to 90% are singletons and the top ten take over 2%. The sequenced material came from peripheral blood. The source of these receptors is a human donor in a cohort sampled during active COVID-19. The CDR3 runs from the conserved cysteine through the conserved F or W. A D gene is named only where the DNA matches it firmly. Clone size is given for some rows only: seen once, a few or many times, or a class if the clone is expanded.

>TRBV7-9|TRBJ2-6|once|.
TGTGCCAGCAGCTGGGGACTGTCCTCTGGGGCCAACGTCCTGACTTTC
CASSWGLSSGANVLTF
>TRBV28|TRBJ1-5|.|TRBD1
TGTGCCAGCAGTTTAGGACAGGGGGTTAATCAGCCCCAGCATTTT
CASSLGQGVNQPQHF
>TRBV9|TRBJ2-1|once|TRBD2
TGTGCCAGCAGCGTAGTGTCTGGACTAGCATATGAGCAGTTCTTC
CASSVVSGLAYEQFF
>TRBV6-5|TRBJ2-5|.|TRBD2
TGTGCCAGCAGTTTACCGGGGGGGAAGGGGGAGACCCAGTACTTC
CASSLPGGKGETQYF
>TRBV3-1/TRBV3-2|TRBJ1-6|.|TRBD1
TGTGCCAGCAGCCAAGAACCGGGACAGGGTTCACCCCTCCACTTT
CASSQEPGQGSPLHF
>TRBV10-3|TRBJ1-5|.|.
TGTGCCATCAGCGAGGACAAAAGCAATCAGCCCCAGCATTTT
CAISEDKSNQPQHF
>TRBV7-8|TRBJ2-7|.|TRBD1
TGTGCCAGCAGCTTAGGGGACAGGGAAAGATACGAGCAGTACTTC
CASSLGDRERYEQYF
>TRBV13|TRBJ1-2|.|.
TGTGCCAGCAGCGCGAATCCGGAGGGTCTCTATGGCTACACCTTC
CASSANPEGLYGYTF
>TRBV4-1|TRBJ2-3|.|TRBD2
TGCGCCAGCAGCCAATCTTTTTTGGGCCGCGGGACTAGCGGGGCAGATACGCAGTATTTT
CASSQSFLGRGTSGADTQYF
>TRBV20-1|TRBJ2-7|.|TRBD1
TGCAGTGCTAGTACCGGGACAGGAGTCTACGAGCAGTACTTC
CSASTGTGVYEQYF
>TRBV18|TRBJ1-3|.|TRBD1
TGTGCCAGCTCTTACCGGGACAGGGGACACTCTGGAAACACCATATATTTT
CASSYRDRGHSGNTIYF
>TRBV10-1|TRBJ2-7|few|.
TGCGCCAGCAGGGGGCGGGGAGCTAGGGGTACCCAGTACTTC
CASRGRGARGTQYF
>TRBV7-2|TRBJ2-1|.|.
TGTGCCAGCAGCTTAGGGAGCCTCATCTCCTACAATGAGCAGTTCTTC
CASSLGSLISYNEQFF
>TRBV29-1|TRBJ2-3|.|TRBD1
TGCAGCGTTGAAGATTATCGGGACAGGGGAAGTACGCAGTATTTT
CSVEDYRDRGSTQYF
>TRBV10-1|TRBJ2-5|.|.
TGCGCCAGCAGTGACTTGGGCCGCGAGACCCAGTACTTC
CASSDLGRETQYF
>TRBV7-3|TRBJ2-1|few|TRBD2
TGTGCCAGCAGCTTATACTGGGGGCGGGAGGGATACAATGAGCAGTTCTTC
CASSLYWGREGYNEQFF
>TRBV7-2|TRBJ2-5|.|.
TGTGCCAGCAGCTCTCCTAAGGGGGAGACCCAGTACTTC
CASSSPKGETQYF
>TRBV29-1|TRBJ2-1|.|TRBD2
TGCAGTTTCGGGACTAGCGGGGAATACAATGAGCAGTTCTTC
CSFGTSGEYNEQFF
>TRBV27|TRBJ2-1|.|.
TGTGCCAGCAGTTTCGGAGTAGCCTACAATGAGCAGTTCTTC
CASSFGVAYNEQFF
>TRBV6-5|TRBJ2-7|.|.
TGTGCCAGCAGTTTTCAGAGGACCTACGAGCAGTACTTC
CASSFQRTYEQYF
>TRBV5-1|TRBJ1-4|.|TRBD1
TGCGCCAGCAGCTCCGGGACAGGGGGCGAAAAACTGTTTTTT
CASSSGTGGEKLFF
>TRBV7-9|TRBJ1-6|once|TRBD1
TGTGCCAGCAACACGGGGACAGTCCATTCACCCCTCCACTTT
CASNTGTVHSPLHF
>TRBV19|TRBJ2-1|.|.
TGTGCCAGTAGTGCCGGAGGGGCAGGCGCTGCAGACAATGAGCAGTTCTTC
CASSAGGAGAADNEQFF
>TRBV4-3|TRBJ2-2|.|TRBD2
TGCGCCAGCAGCCCCGAAACTAGCGGGGGGGCCGCGAACACCGGGGAGCTGTTTTTT
CASSPETSGGAANTGELFF
>TRBV11-2|TRBJ2-7|.|.
TGTGCCAGCAGCTCCTCAGAGGGCTACGAGCAGTACTTC
CASSSSEGYEQYF
>TRBV7-8|TRBJ1-6|.|TRBD1
TGTGCCAGCAGCTCTACAGGGGGCAATTCACCCCTCCACTTT
CASSSTGGNSPLHF
>TRBV4-2|TRBJ2-3|.|TRBD2
TGTGCCAGCAGCCAGACTAGCGGGGGGGCAACAGATACGCAGTATTTT
CASSQTSGGATDTQYF
>TRBV4-1|TRBJ2-1|.|.
TGCGCCAGCAGCCAAGACGGCGGGGGCCGCAGCTCCTACAATGAGCAGTTCTTC
CASSQDGGGRSSYNEQFF
>TRBV5-8|TRBJ2-3|.|.
TGTGCCAGCAGCCTGCGGACTGATACGCAGTATTTT
CASSLRTDTQYF
>TRBV5-6|TRBJ1-2|once|TRBD1
TGTGCCAGCCGGCAGGGGGCCGACTATGGCTACACCTTC
CASRQGADYGYTF
>TRBV5-6|TRBJ1-4|.|.
TGTGCCAGCAGCTTTCGGGTCGGCAGGGGATCAACTAATGAAAAACTGTTTTTT
CASSFRVGRGSTNEKLFF
>TRBV28|TRBJ1-4|.|TRBD1
TGTGCCAGCAGTCAACACGGGACAGGGGTAGAAAAACTGTTTTTT
CASSQHGTGVEKLFF
>TRBV7-3|TRBJ2-1|.|TRBD1
TGTGCCAGCAGCCACGGGACAGGGGGACATGAGCAGTTCTTC
CASSHGTGGHEQFF
>TRBV9|TRBJ1-2|.|.
TGTGCCAGCAGCGTAGAACAGGGAGGGTTGAGTGGCTACACCTTC
CASSVEQGGLSGYTF
>TRBV5-8|TRBJ2-6|.|.
TGTGCCAGCAGCTTTGGGGCCTCTGGGGCCAACGTCCTGACTTTC
CASSFGASGANVLTF
>TRBV19|TRBJ2-4|once|.
TGTGCCAGTTTGGGGGCACAGGCCCTTGCCAAAAACATTCAGTACTTC
CASLGAQALAKNIQYF
>TRBV5-1|TRBJ2-3|.|TRBD2
TGCGCCAGCAGCTTCGTCCCACCGGGTAGCGGGGGGGGGACTAGCACAGATACGCAGTATTTT
CASSFVPPGSGGGTSTDTQYF
>TRBV5-1|TRBJ2-7|.|TRBD1
TGCGCCAGCAGCATGGGACAGGGGGACAACGAGCAGTACTTC
CASSMGQGDNEQYF
>TRBV29-1|TRBJ2-7|.|.
TGCAGCGTATCCCCCGCAGCGCTAGCCTACGAGCAGTACTTC
CSVSPAALAYEQYF
>TRBV6-4|TRBJ2-3|.|TRBD2
TGTGCCAGCAGTGACTCTGGAACGGGAGGGGGCACAGATACGCAGTATTTT
CASSDSGTGGGTDTQYF
>TRBV4-1|TRBJ1-1|.|.
TGCGCCAGCAGCCAAGAAGGTTACGCTAGGGGGAACACTGAAGCTTTCTTT
CASSQEGYARGNTEAFF
>TRBV5-1|TRBJ2-3|.|TRBD1
TGCGCCAGCAGGGAGGGGACAGGGGGAGATACGCAGTATTTT
CASREGTGGDTQYF
>TRBV21-1|TRBJ2-6|.|.
TGTGCCAGCAGCAAAGCGCTGGGAGAGAGGGCTGGGGCCAACGTCCTGACTTTC
CASSKALGERAGANVLTF
>TRBV14|TRBJ2-1|.|.
TGTGCCAGCAGCCAAGATACTGTTTACAATGAGCAGTTCTTC
CASSQDTVYNEQFF
>TRBV5-4|TRBJ2-5|.|.
TGTGCCAGCAGCTTGGGTAGCGGTGCCCCGCGGGAGACCCAGTACTTC
CASSLGSGAPRETQYF
>TRBV7-2|TRBJ2-5|.|TRBD2
TGTGCCAGCAGCGACCCGGGACTAGCGGGAGGGCCAGAGACCCAGTACTTC
CASSDPGLAGGPETQYF
>TRBV2|TRBJ2-2|.|.
TGTGCCAGCAGGAAGACGTTAGGGACATCGAACACCGGGGAGCTGTTTTTT
CASRKTLGTSNTGELFF
>TRBV4-1|TRBJ1-4|.|TRBD1
TGCGCCAGCAGCCAACCCCGAGACTCCGGGACAGTCAATGAAAAACTGTTTTTT
CASSQPRDSGTVNEKLFF
>TRBV5-6|TRBJ1-4|.|.
TGTGCCAGCAGCTTGGTCGGTTTCACAACTAATGAAAAACTGTTTTTT
CASSLVGFTTNEKLFF
>TRBV15|TRBJ2-3|.|TRBD1
TGTGCCACCAGTATGGACAGGGGGCGCGCAGATACGCAGTATTTT
CATSMDRGRADTQYF
>TRBV7-2|TRBJ1-6|.|TRBD1
TGTGCCAGCAGCCCCGGGACAGGGGGGGGTTCACCCCTCCACTTT
CASSPGTGGGSPLHF
>TRBV27|TRBJ1-5|.|.
TGTGCCAGCAGCCGTACCCGACAGTTGTGGGAGCCCCAGCATTTT
CASSRTRQLWEPQHF
>TRBV9|TRBJ2-1|.|TRBD2
TGTGCCAGCAGCGTAGTGGGTAGCGGGGGCCCCACCAGCTCCTACAATGAGCAGTTCTTC
CASSVVGSGGPTSSYNEQFF
>TRBV24-1|TRBJ2-2|.|TRBD1
TGTGCCACCAGTGAGGACAGGGGCGGGGAGCTGTTTTTT
CATSEDRGGELFF
>TRBV30|TRBJ1-3|.|.
TGTGCCTGGAGTGTACCCATTATGGGCCGGGGAAACACCATATATTTT
CAWSVPIMGRGNTIYF
>TRBV4-1|TRBJ1-6|once|TRBD1
TGCGCCAGCAGCCAGTTTGCCGGGACAGATTATAATTCACCCCTCCACTTT
CASSQFAGTDYNSPLHF
>TRBV6-5|TRBJ2-1|once|TRBD2
TGTGCCAGCACCCCACTAGCGGACTACAATGAGCAGTTCTTC
CASTPLADYNEQFF
>TRBV5-4|TRBJ2-3|.|.
TGTGCCAGCAGCTTGGGCCCTCCTACTAACTCGTTCGATACGCAGTATTTT
CASSLGPPTNSFDTQYF
>TRBV2|TRBJ2-7|.|.
TGTGCCAGCAGTGAAGGGGCAGGGGTGTCCTACGAGCAGTACTTC
CASSEGAGVSYEQYF
>TRBV15|TRBJ2-5|.|.
TGTGCCACCAGCAGAGATCAGAGGGAGACCCAGTACTTC
CATSRDQRETQYF